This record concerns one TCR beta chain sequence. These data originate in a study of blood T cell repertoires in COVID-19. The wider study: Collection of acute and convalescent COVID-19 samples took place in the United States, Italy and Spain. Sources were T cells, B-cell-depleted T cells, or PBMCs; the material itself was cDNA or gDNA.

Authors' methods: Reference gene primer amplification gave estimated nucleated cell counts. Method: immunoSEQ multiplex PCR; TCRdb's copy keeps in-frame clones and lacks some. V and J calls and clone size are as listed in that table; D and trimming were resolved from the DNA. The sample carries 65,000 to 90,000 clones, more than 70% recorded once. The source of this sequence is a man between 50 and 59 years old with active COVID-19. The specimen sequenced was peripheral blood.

CDR3 nucleotides: TGTGCCAGTAGGTACCCAGGGGGGAGGACTGAAGCTTTCTTT. It specifies CASRYPGGRTEAFF. This chain joins TRBV19 and TRBJ1-1; 7 bases match TRBD1. The CDR3 is 14 amino acids. Germline CDR1 reads LNHDA; CDR2 reads SQIVND (reference sequence). V shed 6 bases and J 5 bases; nucleotides not matched to a gene: 9.